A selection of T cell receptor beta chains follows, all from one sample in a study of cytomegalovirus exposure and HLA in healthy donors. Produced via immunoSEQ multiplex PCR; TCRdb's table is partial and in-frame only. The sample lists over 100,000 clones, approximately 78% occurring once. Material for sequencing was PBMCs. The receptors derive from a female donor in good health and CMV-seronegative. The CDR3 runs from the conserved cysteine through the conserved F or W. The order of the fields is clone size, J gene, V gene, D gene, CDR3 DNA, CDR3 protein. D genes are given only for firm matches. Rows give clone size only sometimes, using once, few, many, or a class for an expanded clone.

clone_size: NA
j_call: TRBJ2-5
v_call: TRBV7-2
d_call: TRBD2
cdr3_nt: TGTGCCAGCAGTCGGGTAGCGGGAGGCCTTAAAGAGACCCAGTACTTC
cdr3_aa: CASSRVAGGLKETQYF

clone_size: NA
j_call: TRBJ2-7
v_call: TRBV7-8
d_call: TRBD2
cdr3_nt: TGTGCCAGCAGCTTAGGCGGGAGCTCCGACGAGCAGTACTTC
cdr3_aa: CASSLGGSSDEQYF

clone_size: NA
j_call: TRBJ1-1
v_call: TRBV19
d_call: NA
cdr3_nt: TGTGCCAGTAGTACGACAGCCGGGAACACTGAAGCTTTCTTT
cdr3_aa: CASSTTAGNTEAFF

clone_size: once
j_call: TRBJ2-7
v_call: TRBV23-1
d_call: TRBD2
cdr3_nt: TGCGCCAGCAGTCGCCCTAGACTAGCGGCTCCCTACGAGCAGTACTTC
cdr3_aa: CASSRPRLAAPYEQYF

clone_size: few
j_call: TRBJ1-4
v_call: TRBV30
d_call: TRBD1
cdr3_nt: TGTGCCTGGCGTGAAGGCCCAGGGGGAGTGGGTGAAAAACTGTTTTTT
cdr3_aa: CAWREGPGGVGEKLFF

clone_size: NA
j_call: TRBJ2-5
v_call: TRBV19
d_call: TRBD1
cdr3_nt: TGTGCCAGTAGTACAGGACAGGGTGCAGAGACCCAGTACTTC
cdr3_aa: CASSTGQGAETQYF

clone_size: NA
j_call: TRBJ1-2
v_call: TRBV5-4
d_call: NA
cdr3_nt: TGTGCCAGCAGCTATGACAGGTCTGGGGACTATGGCTACACCTTC
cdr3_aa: CASSYDRSGDYGYTF

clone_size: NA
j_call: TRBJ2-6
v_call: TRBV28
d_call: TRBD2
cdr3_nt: TGTGCCAGCAATGGGGCACTAGCGGGAGGAGGGGCCAACGTCCTGACTTTC
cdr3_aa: CASNGALAGGGANVLTF

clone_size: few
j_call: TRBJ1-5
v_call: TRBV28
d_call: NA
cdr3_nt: TGTGCCAGCAGTTTATACAAACAGCCCCAGCATTTT
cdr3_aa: CASSLYKQPQHF

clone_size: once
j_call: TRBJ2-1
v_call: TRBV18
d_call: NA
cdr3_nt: TGTGCCAGCTCACCACGAGCGGGTTCAGCCAATGAGCAGTTCTTC
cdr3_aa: CASSPRAGSANEQFF

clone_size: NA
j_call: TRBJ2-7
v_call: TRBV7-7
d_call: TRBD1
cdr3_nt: TGTGCTAGCAGCACGGGACAGGGGGCGGGAGAGCAGTACTTC
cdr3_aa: CASSTGQGAGEQYF

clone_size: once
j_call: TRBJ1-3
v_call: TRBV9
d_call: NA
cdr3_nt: TGTGCCAGCAGCGTACGGGCAGGGGCGTCTGCTGGAAACACCATATATTTT
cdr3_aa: CASSVRAGASAGNTIYF

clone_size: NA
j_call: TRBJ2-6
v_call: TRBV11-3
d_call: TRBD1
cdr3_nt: TGTGCCAGCAGCTTGGGACAGCGAAGCTCTGGGGCCAACGTCCTGACTTTC
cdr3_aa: CASSLGQRSSGANVLTF

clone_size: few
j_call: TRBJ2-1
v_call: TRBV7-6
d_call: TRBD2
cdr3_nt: TGTGCCAGCAGCTTTGCTAGCGGGACCTACAATGAGCAGTTCTTC
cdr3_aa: CASSFASGTYNEQFF

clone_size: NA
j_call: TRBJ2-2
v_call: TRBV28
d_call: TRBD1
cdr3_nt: TGTGCCAGCAGTTCGCTTCAAGGGGGCGGCGGGGAGCTGTTTTTT
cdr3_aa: CASSSLQGGGGELFF

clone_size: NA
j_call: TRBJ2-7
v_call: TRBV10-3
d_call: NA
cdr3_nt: TGTGCCACCGGAGAACAGGGTACGCACGAGCAGTACTTC
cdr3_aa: CATGEQGTHEQYF

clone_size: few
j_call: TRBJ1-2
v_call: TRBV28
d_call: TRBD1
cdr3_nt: TGTGCCAGCGAGAACAGGGGCTATGGCTACACCTTC
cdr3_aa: CASENRGYGYTF

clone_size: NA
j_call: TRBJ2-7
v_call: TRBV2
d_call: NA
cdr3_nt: TGTGCCAGCAGTGCGATGGGGGCAGGAAACGAGCAGTACTTC
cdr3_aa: CASSAMGAGNEQYF

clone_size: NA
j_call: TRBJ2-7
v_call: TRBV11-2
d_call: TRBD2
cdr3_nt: TGTGCCAGCAGCTTATTTAGCGGGGCCTCCTACGAGCAGTACTTC
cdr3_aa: CASSLFSGASYEQYF